This note documents a single TCR beta chain sequence. What it recognizes is unknown. TCRdb keeps only in-frame clones here, not all; method: immunoSEQ multiplex PCR. The top ten hold less than 8.5% of the sample, which has some 39,000 clones, roughly 91% seen once. These data belong to a study of graft-versus-host responses after intestinal transplantation. Whole-study context: Recipients had multivisceral, liver-intestinal, or isolated intestinal transplants.

General study results and limits: The authors found GvH clones in recipient marrow, some appearing first in ileum or blood.

Sample: PBMCs, taken 267 days after transplant. This TCR derives from a human patient who received an intestinal transplant, so some T cells may come from the graft donor.

The CDR3 DNA reads TGTGCCAGCAGTGATGCGGGCCCCTGGTTCGCTGAAGCTTTCTTT. Translated: CASSDAGPWFAEAFF. V gene TRBV6-1 combines with J gene TRBJ1-1; unclear D gene. CDR3 length: 15 residues. Trimming left V 3 bases short and J 6 bases short, with 17 bases between. The germline V gene has CDR1 MNHNS and CDR2 SASEGT.